These 6 T cell receptor beta chains were all obtained from the same sample, sequenced in a study of T-cell reconstitution after alpha-beta-depleted transplantation in children. Unique molecular identifiers were incorporated into the prepared TCRbeta library. TCRdb re-called the PCR reads through MiXCR, storing one row per CDR3 protein. Found here are more than 250,000 distinct CDR3 sequences, 9.9% of them singletons; the top ten hold 9.5% to 13%. Sequenced material: PBMCs from the stem cell graft donor, taken from the stem cell graft. These receptors originate from a human donor who donated a stem cell graft to a child with SCID.

A few counts support this clonotype. The rearrangement links TRBV7-8 to TRBJ2-7; D not resolved. Germline CDR1 SGHVS, CDR2 FQNEAQ. The CDR3 extends over 13 amino acids. Trimming pared 5 bases from V and 10 bases from J, leaving 18 bases between. CDR3 sequence reads: CASSQDVDGYQYF. CDR3 coding DNA: TGTGCCAGCAGCCAAGACGTGGACGGATACCAGTACTTC.

This sequence joins TRBV6-5 and TRBJ1-1; 8 bases match TRBD1. Unmatched junction bases numbered 5, after V lost 5 bases and J lost 3 bases. The germline V gene encodes CDR1 MNHEY and CDR2 SVGAGI. This CDR3 spans 14 amino acids. This CDR3 reads CASSLQGGYTEAFF. CDR3 in DNA: TGTGCCAGCAGTCTACAGGGGGGCTACACTGAAGCTTTCTTT.

The chain employs TRBV11-2 and TRBJ2-6, with D uncertain. V lost 1 base and J 0 bases, leaving 7 bases between the germline ends. The CDR3 is 16 residues long. In germline, CDR1 is SGHAT, CDR2 FQNNGV. The CDR3 bases are TGTGCCAGCAGCTTAGTTTCTGACTCTGGGGCCAACGTCCTGACTTTC. Translation: CASSLVSDSGANVLTF.

This clonotype was found a few times. The gene calls are TRBV5-1 and TRBJ2-2, with D possibly being TRBD2 (6 bases). The CDR3 runs 13 residues. Germline V lookup: CDR1 SGHRS, CDR2 YFSETQ. The V end was cut by 4 bases, the J end by 6 bases, with 10 bases between. The CDR3 DNA is TGCGCCAGCAGCCTCAGGGAGGCCGGGGAGCTGTTTTTT. Its protein is CASSLREAGELFF.

V gene TRBV19 combines with J gene TRBJ2-1, with D perhaps being TRBD1 or TRBD2 (5 bases each). Germline V gene lookup returns CDR1 LNHDA and CDR2 SQIVND (reference sequence). This CDR3 is built from 15 residues. Trimming pared 6 bases from V and 4 bases from J, leaving 16 bases between. The CDR3 is CASREVWGGYNEQFF. CDR3 DNA: TGTGCCAGTAGGGAGGTTTGGGGCGGGTACAATGAGCAGTTCTTC.

The chain has TRBV10-3 and TRBJ2-7; 8 positions agree with TRBD1. V lost 5 bases to trimming and J lost 2 bases; unmatched junction nucleotides: 2. Germline CDR1 reads ENHRY; CDR2 reads SYGVKD. This CDR3 spans 13 amino acids. CDR3 loop: CAISPDRAYEQYF. CDR3 nucleotide sequence: TGTGCCATCAGTCCGGACAGGGCCTACGAGCAGTACTTC.